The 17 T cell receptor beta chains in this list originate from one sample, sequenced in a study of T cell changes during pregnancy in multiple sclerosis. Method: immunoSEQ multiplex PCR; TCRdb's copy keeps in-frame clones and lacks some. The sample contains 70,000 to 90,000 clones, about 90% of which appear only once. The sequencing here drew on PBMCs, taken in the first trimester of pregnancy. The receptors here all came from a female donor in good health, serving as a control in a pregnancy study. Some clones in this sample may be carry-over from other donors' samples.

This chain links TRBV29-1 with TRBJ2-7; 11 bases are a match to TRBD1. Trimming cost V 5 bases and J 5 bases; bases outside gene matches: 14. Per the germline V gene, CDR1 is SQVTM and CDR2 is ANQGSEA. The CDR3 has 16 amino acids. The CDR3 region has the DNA TGCAGCGTTACCGGGACAGGGGGTTACGCCGTTAACGAGCAGTACTTC. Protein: CSVTGTGGYAVNEQYF.

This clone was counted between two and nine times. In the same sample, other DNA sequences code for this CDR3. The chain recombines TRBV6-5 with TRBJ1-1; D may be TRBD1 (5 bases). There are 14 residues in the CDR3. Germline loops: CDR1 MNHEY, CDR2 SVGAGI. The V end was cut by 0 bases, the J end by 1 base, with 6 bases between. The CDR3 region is CASSYSGGNTEAFF. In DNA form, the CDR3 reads TGTGCCAGCAGTTACTCGGGGGGGAACACTGAAGCTTTCTTT.

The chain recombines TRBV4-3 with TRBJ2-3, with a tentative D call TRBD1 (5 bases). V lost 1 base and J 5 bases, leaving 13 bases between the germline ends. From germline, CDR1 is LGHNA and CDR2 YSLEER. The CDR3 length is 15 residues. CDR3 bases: TGCGCCAGCAGCCAAGTGGCAGGGCTCGTAGATACGCAGTATTTT. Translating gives CASSQVAGLVDTQYF.

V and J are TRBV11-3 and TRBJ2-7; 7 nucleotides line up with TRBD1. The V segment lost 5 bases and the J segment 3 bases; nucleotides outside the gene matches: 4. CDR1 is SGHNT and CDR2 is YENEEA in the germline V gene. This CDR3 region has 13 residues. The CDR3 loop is CASSRTGIYEQYF. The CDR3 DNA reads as TGTGCCAGCAGCCGGACAGGCATCTACGAGCAGTACTTC.

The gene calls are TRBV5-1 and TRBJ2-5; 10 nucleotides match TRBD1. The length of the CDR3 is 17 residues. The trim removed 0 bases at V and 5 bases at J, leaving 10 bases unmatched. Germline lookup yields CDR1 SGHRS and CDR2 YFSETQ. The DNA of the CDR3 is TGCGCCAGCAGCTTGGAAGGGACAGGGGCTCGGTGGGAGACCCAGTACTTC. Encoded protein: CASSLEGTGARWETQYF.

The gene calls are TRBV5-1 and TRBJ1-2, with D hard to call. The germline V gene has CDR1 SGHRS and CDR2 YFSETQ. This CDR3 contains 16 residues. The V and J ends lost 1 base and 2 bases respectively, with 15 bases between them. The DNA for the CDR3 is TGCGCCAGCAGCTTGTCGCTAAATACAGCAAACTATGGCTACACCTTC. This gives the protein CASSLSLNTANYGYTF.

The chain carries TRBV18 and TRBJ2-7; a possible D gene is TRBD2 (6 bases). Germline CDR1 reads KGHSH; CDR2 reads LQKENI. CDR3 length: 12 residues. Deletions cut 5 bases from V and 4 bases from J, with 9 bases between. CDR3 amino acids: CASSRDSYEQYF. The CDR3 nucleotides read TGTGCCAGCTCAAGGGACTCATACGAGCAGTACTTC.

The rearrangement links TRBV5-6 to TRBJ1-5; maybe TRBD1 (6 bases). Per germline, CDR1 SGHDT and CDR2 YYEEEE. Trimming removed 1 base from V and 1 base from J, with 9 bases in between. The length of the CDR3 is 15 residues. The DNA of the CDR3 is TGTGCCAGCAGCTTGCGGACAGCCAGCAATCAGCCCCAGCATTTT. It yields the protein CASSLRTASNQPQHF.

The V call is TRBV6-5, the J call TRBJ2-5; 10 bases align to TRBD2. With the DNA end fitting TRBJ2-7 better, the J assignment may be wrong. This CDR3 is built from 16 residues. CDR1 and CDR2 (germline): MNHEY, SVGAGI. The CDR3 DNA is TGTGCCAGCAGTTACTCTACTAGCGGGACCACCTACGAGCAGTACTTC. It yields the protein CASSYSTSGTTYEQYF.

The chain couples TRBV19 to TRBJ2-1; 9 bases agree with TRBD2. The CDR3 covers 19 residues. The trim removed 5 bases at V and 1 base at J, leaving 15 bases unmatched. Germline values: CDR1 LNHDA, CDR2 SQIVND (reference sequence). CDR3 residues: CASSPRDLAGVQSYNEQFF. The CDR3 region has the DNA TGTGCCAGTAGTCCTCGAGACTTAGCGGGAGTACAGTCCTACAATGAGCAGTTCTTC.

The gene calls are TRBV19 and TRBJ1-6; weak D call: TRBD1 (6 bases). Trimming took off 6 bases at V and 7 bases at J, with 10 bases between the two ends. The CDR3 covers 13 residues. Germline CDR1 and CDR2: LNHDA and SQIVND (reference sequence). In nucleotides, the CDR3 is TGTGCCAGTAGAGAGGGGGGGAATTCACCCCTCCACTTT. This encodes CASREGGNSPLHF.

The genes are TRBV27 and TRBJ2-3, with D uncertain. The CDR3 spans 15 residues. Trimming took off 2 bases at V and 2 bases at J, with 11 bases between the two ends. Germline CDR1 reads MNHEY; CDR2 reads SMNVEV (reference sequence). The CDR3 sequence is CASSLRPGDTDTQYF. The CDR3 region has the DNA TGTGCCAGCAGTTTACGTCCAGGCGACACAGATACGCAGTATTTT.

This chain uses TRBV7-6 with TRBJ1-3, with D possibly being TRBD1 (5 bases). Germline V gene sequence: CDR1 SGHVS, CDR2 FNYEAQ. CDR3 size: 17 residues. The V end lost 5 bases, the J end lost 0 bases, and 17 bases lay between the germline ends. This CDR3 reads CASSGLSGHSSGNTIYF. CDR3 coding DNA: TGTGCCAGCAGCGGGCTATCAGGGCACTCCTCTGGAAACACCATATATTTT.

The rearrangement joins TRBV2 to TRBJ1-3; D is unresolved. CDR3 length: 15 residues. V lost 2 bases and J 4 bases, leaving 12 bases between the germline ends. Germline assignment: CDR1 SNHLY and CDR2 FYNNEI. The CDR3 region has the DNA TGTGCCAGCAGTGAAAGAGGGTATGTGGGAAACACCATATATTTT. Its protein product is CASSERGYVGNTIYF. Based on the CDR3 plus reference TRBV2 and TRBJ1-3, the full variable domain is EPEVTQTPSHQVTQMGQEVILRCVPISNHLYFYWYRQILGQKVEFLVSFYNNEISEKSEIFDDQFSVERPDGSNFTLKIRSTKLEDSAMYFCASSERGYVGNTIYFGEGSWLTVV.

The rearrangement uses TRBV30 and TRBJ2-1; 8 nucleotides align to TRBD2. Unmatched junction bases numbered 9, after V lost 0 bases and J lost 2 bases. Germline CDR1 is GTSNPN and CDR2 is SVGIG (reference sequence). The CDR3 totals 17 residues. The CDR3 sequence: CAWSVGGWRGAYNEQFF. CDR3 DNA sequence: TGTGCCTGGAGTGTAGGCGGTTGGCGGGGGGCCTACAATGAGCAGTTCTTC. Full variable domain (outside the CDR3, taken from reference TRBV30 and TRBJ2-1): SQTIHQWPATLVQPVGSPLSLECTVEGTSNPNLYWYRQAAGRGLQLLFYSVGIGQISSEVPQNLSASRPQDRQFILSSKKLLLSDSGFYLCAWSVGGWRGAYNEQFFGPGTRLTVL.

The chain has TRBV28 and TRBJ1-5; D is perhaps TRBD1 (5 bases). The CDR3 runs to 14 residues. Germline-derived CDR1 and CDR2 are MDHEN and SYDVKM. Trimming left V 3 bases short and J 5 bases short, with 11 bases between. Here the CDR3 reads CASSFGGVDQPQHF. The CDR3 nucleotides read TGTGCCAGCAGTTTCGGGGGGGTTGATCAGCCCCAGCATTTT.

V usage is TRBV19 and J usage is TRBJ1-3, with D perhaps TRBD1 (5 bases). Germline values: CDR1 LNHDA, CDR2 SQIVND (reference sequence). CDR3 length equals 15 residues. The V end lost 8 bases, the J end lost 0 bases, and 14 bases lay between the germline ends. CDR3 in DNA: TGTGCCAGTCAATACGACAGAACCTCTGGAAACACCATATATTTT. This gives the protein CASQYDRTSGNTIYF.